A single sample gave rise to the 13 T cell receptor beta chains below, sequenced in a study of blood T cell repertoires in COVID-19. The repertoire was sequenced with immunoSEQ multiplex PCR; TCRdb's copy has only in-frame clones and lacks some. The table shows a few hundred thousand clones, with more than 70% occurring only once. The sequenced material came from peripheral blood. The receptors here all came from a man aged 18 to 30 who had recovered from COVID-19.

The chain employs TRBV5-1 and TRBJ2-7, with 10 bases lining up with TRBD2. The CDR3 extends over 16 amino acids. Trimming cost V 0 bases and J 0 bases; bases outside gene matches: 3. Per the germline V gene, CDR1 is SGHRS and CDR2 is YFSETQ. The CDR3 DNA reads TGCGCCAGCAGCTTGGTTAGCGGGGGGACCTCCTACGAGCAGTACTTC. It codes for CASSLVSGGTSYEQYF. The variable domain in full, with the rest retrieved from reference TRBV5-1 and TRBJ2-7, is KAGVTQTPRYLIKTRGQQVTLSCSPISGHRSVSWYQQTPGQGLQFLFEYFSETQRNKGNFPGRFSGRQFSNSRSEMNVSTLELGDSALYLCASSLVSGGTSYEQYFGPGTRLTVT.

The rearrangement uses TRBV6-5 and TRBJ1-5; D uncertain. V shed 6 bases and J shed 0 bases, with 9 bases lying between them. Germline V gene data show CDR1 as MNHEY and CDR2 as SVGAGI. This CDR3 region has 14 residues. For the CDR3, the DNA is TGTGCCAGCAGAGATAGTGTTAGCAATCAGCCCCAGCATTTT. Encoded protein: CASRDSVSNQPQHF.

The gene calls are TRBV19 and TRBJ1-1; 7 nucleotides align to TRBD1. Per the germline V gene, CDR1 is LNHDA and CDR2 is SQIVND (reference sequence). Trimming took 1 base from V and 7 from J; bases not matched to a gene: 6. The CDR3 extends over 14 amino acids. The CDR3 coding sequence is TGTGCCAGTAGTATAGCACAGGGGCCTCTTGAAGCTTTCTTT. Its translation: CASSIAQGPLEAFF.

V gene TRBV6-6 combines with J gene TRBJ1-2; D gene uncertain. V lost 6 bases and J 2 bases, leaving 13 bases between the germline ends. The germline V gene has CDR1 MNHNY and CDR2 SVGAGI (reference sequence). This CDR3 region has 14 residues. Written as DNA, the CDR3 is TGTGCCAGCAGGGGCACGGAATCGAACTATGGCTACACCTTC. It translates to CASRGTESNYGYTF.

The genes are TRBV7-2 and TRBJ1-1, with D maybe TRBD1 (6 bases). In germline, CDR1 is SGHTA, CDR2 FQGNSA. The V gene lost 4 bases and the J gene lost 3 bases, with 21 bases spanning the gap. This CDR3 is 17 amino acids long. The CDR3 bases are TGTGCCAGCAGCTCCAAATCAGGGGTCGGGGGGGACACTGAAGCTTTCTTT. Encoded protein: CASSSKSGVGGDTEAFF.

The chain uses TRBV12-3 or TRBV12-4 and TRBJ1-2, with D unresolved. The V gene lost 7 bases and the J gene lost 2 bases, with 11 bases spanning the gap. The CDR3 is made up of 13 amino acids. As DNA, the CDR3 is TGTGCCAGCAAACCCCCGGGGAACTATGGCTACACCTTC. It encodes CASKPPGNYGYTF.

The chain uses TRBV6-6 and TRBJ1-1, with D possibly TRBD1 on 5 matching bases. Trimming took off 5 bases at V and 1 base at J, with 14 bases between the two ends. This CDR3 is 15 amino acids long. Germline V lookup: CDR1 MNHNY, CDR2 SVGAGI (reference sequence). The CDR3 nucleotides read TGTGCCAGCAGTAAGCAGGGTGGAACGAACACTGAAGCTTTCTTT. Translated, it gives CASSKQGGTNTEAFF.

The chain recombines TRBV6-5 with TRBJ1-1; maybe TRBD1 (6 bases). CDR3 length: 14 amino acids. With 9 bases removed from V and 1 base from J, the gap between germline ends came to 15 bases. Germline lookup yields CDR1 MNHEY and CDR2 SVGAGI. In nucleotides, the CDR3 is TGTGCCAGTAAGGGGGGGACGGCGAACACTGAAGCTTTCTTT. It codes for CASKGGTANTEAFF.

V gene TRBV5-6 combines with J gene TRBJ1-1; D ambiguous. Germline V gene data show CDR1 as SGHDT and CDR2 as YYEEEE. This CDR3 has 14 residues. The germline V and J ends were trimmed by 0 bases and 4 bases, with 10 bases remaining between them. The CDR3 spells CASSLGRYGTEAFF. CDR3 DNA: TGTGCCAGCAGCTTGGGGAGGTACGGCACTGAAGCTTTCTTT.

The chain links TRBV19 to TRBJ1-1; D gene uncertain. The CDR3 is made up of 12 amino acids. CDR1 and CDR2 from the germline V gene are LNHDA and SQIVND (reference sequence). V lost 3 bases and J lost 7, with 9 bases in between. CDR3 residues: CASSIWQVEAFF. CDR3 DNA: TGTGCCAGTAGTATTTGGCAGGTTGAAGCTTTCTTT.

There are a few counts of this clone. V is TRBV4-3 and J is TRBJ1-2, with TRBD1 matching 9 bases. V shed 1 base and J 4 bases; nucleotides not matched to a gene: 1. The CDR3 covers 14 residues. Germline CDR1 LGHNA, CDR2 YSLEER. Written as DNA, the CDR3 is TGCGCCAGCAGCCAAGCGGACAGGGGCTATGGCTACACCTTC. Residues: CASSQADRGYGYTF.

This chain links TRBV18 with TRBJ2-7, with 7 bases aligning to TRBD1. V was pared by 3 bases and J by 2 bases, with 4 bases of the junction left unmatched. This CDR3 is 14 amino acids long. Germline CDR1 reads KGHSH; CDR2 reads LQKENI. CDR3 in amino acids: CASSPGTATYEQYF. CDR3 in DNA: TGTGCCAGCTCACCCGGGACAGCAACCTACGAGCAGTACTTC.

This clone is a singleton in its sample. The chain is built from TRBV7-3 and TRBJ2-1; D not resolved. The CDR3 loop spans 14 amino acids. CDR1 is SGHTA and CDR2 is FQGTGA in the germline V gene. The ends were cut back, 5 bases at V and 4 bases at J, with 12 bases in the middle. The CDR3 loop reads CASSRGGFYNEQFF. Here the CDR3 DNA reads TGTGCCAGCAGCCGCGGTGGGTTTTACAATGAGCAGTTCTTC.